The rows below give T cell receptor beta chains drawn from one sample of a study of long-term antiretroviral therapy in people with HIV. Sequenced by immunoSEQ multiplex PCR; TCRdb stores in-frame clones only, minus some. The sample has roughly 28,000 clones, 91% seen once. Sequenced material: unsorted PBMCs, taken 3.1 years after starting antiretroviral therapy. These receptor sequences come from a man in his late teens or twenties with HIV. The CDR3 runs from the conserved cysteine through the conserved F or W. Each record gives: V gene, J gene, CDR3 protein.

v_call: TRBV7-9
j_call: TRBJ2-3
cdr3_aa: CASSRLAGGLSTDTQYF

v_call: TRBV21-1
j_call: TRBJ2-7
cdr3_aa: CASSGGTNGWRSYEQYF

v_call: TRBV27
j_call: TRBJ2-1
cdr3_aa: CASRESYNEQFF

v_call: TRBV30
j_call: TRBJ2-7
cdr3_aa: CAWGSGSATYEQYF

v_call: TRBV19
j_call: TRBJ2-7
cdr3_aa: CASGPGDHEQYF

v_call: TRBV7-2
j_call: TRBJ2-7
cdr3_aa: CASSPQGLLHYEQYF

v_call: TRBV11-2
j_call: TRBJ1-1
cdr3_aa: CASSSSMGTEAFF

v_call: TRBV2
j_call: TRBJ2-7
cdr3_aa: CASSIRQEISYEQYF

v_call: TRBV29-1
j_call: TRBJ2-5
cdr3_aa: CSVSVVHGETQYF

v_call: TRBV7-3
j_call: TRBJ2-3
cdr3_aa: CASSQTPSPPDTQYF

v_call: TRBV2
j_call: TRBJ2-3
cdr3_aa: CANPRGDTQYF

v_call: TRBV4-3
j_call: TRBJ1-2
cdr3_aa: CASSPGTAGYGYTF

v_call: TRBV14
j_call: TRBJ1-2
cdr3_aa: CASSQAMTGRTGGYTF

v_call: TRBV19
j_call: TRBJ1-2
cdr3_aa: CASNEDRLSGGYTF

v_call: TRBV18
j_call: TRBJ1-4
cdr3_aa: CASSPGRSNNEKLFF

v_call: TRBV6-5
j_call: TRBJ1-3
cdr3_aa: CASRMTGTSGNTIYF

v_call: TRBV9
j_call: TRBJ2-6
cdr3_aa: CASSVEGAGANVLTF

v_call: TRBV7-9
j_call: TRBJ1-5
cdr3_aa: CASSFDSLNQPQHF

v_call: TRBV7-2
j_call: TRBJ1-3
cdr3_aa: CASSFLGSGNTIYF

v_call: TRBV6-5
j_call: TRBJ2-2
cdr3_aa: CASSYSGNGELFF

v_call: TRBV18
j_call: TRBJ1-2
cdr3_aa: CASSQGPNYGYTF

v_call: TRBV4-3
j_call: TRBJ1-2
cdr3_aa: CASSHLTGGGYGYTF

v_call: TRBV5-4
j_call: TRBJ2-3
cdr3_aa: CASSLGDTQYF

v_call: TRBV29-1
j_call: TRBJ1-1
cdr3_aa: CSAWTEHTEAFF

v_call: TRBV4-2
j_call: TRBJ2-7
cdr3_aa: CASSQDPVYRVYEQYF

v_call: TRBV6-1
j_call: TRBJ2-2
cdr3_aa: CASSEVAGAVGAGELFF

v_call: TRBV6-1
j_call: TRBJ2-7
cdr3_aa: CASSEVRGRDEQYF

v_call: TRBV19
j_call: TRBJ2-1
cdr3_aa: CASSPQGRSRNEQFF

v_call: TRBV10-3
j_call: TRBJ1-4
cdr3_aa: CAISVRGGEKLFF

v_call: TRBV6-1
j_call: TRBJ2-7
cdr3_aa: CATSGGAREEQYF

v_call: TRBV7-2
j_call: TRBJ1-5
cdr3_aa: CASSLEWNPEPQHF

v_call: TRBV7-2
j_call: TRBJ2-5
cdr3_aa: CASSLGGIRETQYF

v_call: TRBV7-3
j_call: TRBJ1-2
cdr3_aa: CASSIKTDNYGYTF

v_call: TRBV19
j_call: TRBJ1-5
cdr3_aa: CASIGMGPQHF

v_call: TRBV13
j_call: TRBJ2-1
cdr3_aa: CASSFGHNSGGPFF

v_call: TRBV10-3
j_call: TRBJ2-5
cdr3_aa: CAIRPGQGIGTQYF

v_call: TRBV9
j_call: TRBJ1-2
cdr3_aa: CASSVVVPAPLTF

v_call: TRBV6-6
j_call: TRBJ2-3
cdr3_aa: CASSLDRVDTQYF

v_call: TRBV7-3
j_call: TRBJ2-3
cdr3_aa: CASSETGLAGTDTQYF

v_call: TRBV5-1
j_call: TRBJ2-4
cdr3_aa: CASSPRAGDIQYF

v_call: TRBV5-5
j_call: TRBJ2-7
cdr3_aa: CASSLTGTSLHEQYF

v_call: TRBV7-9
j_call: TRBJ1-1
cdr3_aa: CASSPDWSQAFF

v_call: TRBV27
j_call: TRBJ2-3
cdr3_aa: CASSHGTSGTDTQYF

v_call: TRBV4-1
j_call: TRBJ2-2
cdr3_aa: CASSQEIIAGGTTGELFF

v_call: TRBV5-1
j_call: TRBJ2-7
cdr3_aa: CASNLDRDYEQYF

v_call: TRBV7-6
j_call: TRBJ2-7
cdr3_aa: CASSTQGYLNYEQYF

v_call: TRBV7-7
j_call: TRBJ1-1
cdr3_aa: CASSRGLNTEAFF

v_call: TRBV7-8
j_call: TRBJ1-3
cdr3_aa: CASSLAGRTGGNTIYF

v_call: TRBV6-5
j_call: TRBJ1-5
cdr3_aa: CASSYSGPSQPQHF

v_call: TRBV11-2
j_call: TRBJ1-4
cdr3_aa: CASRPGTGGTNEKLFF

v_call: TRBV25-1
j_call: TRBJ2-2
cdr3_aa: CASRPEGGELFF

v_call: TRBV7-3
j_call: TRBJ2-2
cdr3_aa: CASSPGLAGTGELFF

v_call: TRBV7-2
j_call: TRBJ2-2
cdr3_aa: CASSSLAGGYTGELFF

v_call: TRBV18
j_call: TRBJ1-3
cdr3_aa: CASSPPVYSGNTIYF

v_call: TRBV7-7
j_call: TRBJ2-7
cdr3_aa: CASSLLVWGEQYF

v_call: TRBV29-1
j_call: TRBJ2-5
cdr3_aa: CSVEKDLTSGFQETQYF

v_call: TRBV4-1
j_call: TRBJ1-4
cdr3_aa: CASSLVGGGLREKLFF

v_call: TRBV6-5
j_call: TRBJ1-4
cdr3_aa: CASRRGTNEKLFF

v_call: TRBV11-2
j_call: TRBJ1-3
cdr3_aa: CASSLDPGRANTIYF

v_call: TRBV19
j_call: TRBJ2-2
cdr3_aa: CASSTRTENTGELFF